The 16 T cell receptor beta chains given below trace back to one sample, sequenced in a study of blood T cell repertoires in COVID-19. Clones were read by immunoSEQ multiplex PCR, and TCRdb kept only the in-frame ones, dropping some. The profile shows fewer than 120,000 clones, about 85% of them singletons. Sequencing was performed on peripheral blood. The receptors derive from a human donor in a cohort sampled during active COVID-19.

V is TRBV5-1 and J is TRBJ2-7, with 11 bases that match TRBD1. With V trimmed by 5 bases and J by 2 bases, 3 bases remained unmatched. Germline-derived CDR1 and CDR2 are SGHRS and YFSETQ. The CDR3 covers 14 residues. The CDR3 nucleotides read TGCGCCAGCAGTTGGGGACAGGGGGCCTACGAGCAGTACTTC. Translating gives CASSWGQGAYEQYF.

The V call is TRBV24-1, the J call TRBJ1-5; D unclear. CDR1 KGHDR and CDR2 SFDVKD come from the germline V gene. The CDR3 contains 13 residues. Trimming pared 6 bases from V and 3 bases from J, leaving 8 bases between. CDR3 loop: CATSLGSNQPQHF. DNA of the CDR3: TGTGCCACCAGTCTCGGGTCCAATCAGCCCCAGCATTTT.

The rearrangement links TRBV3-1 (or the pseudogene TRBV3-2) to TRBJ1-2; D remains ambiguous. This CDR3 region has 11 residues. Trimming shortened V by 2 bases and J by 9 bases, and 7 bases separated the two germline ends. Germline V gives CDR1 LGHDT, CDR2 YNNKEL (reference sequence). The CDR3 loop is CASSQSGSYTF. The CDR3 nucleotides read TGTGCCAGCAGCCAATCGGGGAGCTACACCTTC.

V is TRBV11-2 and J is TRBJ2-2, with 9 bases lining up with TRBD1. Germline values: CDR1 SGHAT, CDR2 FQNNGV. V was clipped by 3 bases and J by 7 bases; unmatched bases: 9. The CDR3 runs to 16 residues. The CDR3 sequence is CASSFGQGTFVGELFF. The CDR3, as DNA: TGTGCCAGCAGCTTTGGACAGGGGACTTTCGTCGGGGAGCTGTTTTTT.

The CDR3 region is CASRQRTGNTDTQYF. CDR3 sequence (DNA): TGTGCCAGCAGACAGAGGACAGGGAATACAGATACGCAGTATTTT. This chain uses TRBV5-8 with TRBJ2-3, with 8 nucleotides matching TRBD1. Germline V gives CDR1 SGHTS, CDR2 YDEGEE. The CDR3 runs to 15 residues. With 5 bases clipped from V and 3 bases from J, the junction kept 8 bases outside the gene matches.

V gene TRBV2 combines with J gene TRBJ2-2, with TRBD2 as a possible D gene (5 bases). The germline CDR1 and CDR2 sequences are SNHLY and FYNNEI. Trimming cost V 1 base and J 6 bases, with 6 bases left between them. The CDR3 is made up of 13 amino acids. CDR3 amino acids: CASSEERPGELFF. For the CDR3, the DNA is TGTGCCAGCAGTGAAGAGCGGCCCGGGGAGCTGTTTTTT.

This sequence joins TRBV27 and TRBJ2-3, with D tentatively TRBD2 (7 bases). V lost 3 bases to trimming and J lost 0 bases, with 13 bases between them. Germline CDR1 is MNHEY and CDR2 is SMNVEV (reference sequence). The CDR3 extends over 16 amino acids. CDR3 protein: CASSFGGGRSTDTQYF. CDR3 bases: TGTGCCAGCAGTTTTGGCGGGGGCCGGAGCACAGATACGCAGTATTTT.

The chain links TRBV28 to TRBJ2-7; TRBD1 is a possible D gene (5 bases). Per germline, CDR1 MDHEN and CDR2 SYDVKM. Deletions cut 1 base from V and 1 base from J, with 11 bases between. This CDR3 spans 15 amino acids. The CDR3 is CASSLFGDRSYEQYF. The CDR3 nucleotides read TGTGCCAGCAGTTTATTTGGTGACAGATCCTACGAGCAGTACTTC. Full variable domain (missing parts from reference TRBV28 and TRBJ2-7): DVKVTQSSRYLVKRTGEKVFLECVQDMDHENMFWYRQDPGLGLRLIYFSYDVKMKEKGDIPEGYSVSREKKERFSLILESASTNQTSMYLCASSLFGDRSYEQYFGPGTRLTVT.

The chain has TRBV5-6 and TRBJ2-2, with 10 positions matching TRBD2. Per the germline V gene, CDR1 is SGHDT and CDR2 is YYEEEE. CDR3 length: 17 residues. Trimming cost V 2 bases and J 2 bases; bases outside gene matches: 6. The CDR3 here is CASSFWKRGGNTGELFF. The CDR3 DNA reads TGTGCCAGCAGCTTTTGGAAGCGGGGGGGCAACACCGGGGAGCTGTTTTTT.

This chain connects TRBV5-4 to TRBJ1-1; 10 bases fit TRBD1. Germline V gene sequence: CDR1 SGHNT, CDR2 YYREEE (reference sequence). The V gene end was trimmed by 4 bases and the J gene end by 3 bases; junction bases not matched to a gene: 9. This CDR3 has 16 amino acids. The CDR3 DNA is TGTGCCAGCAGCCTCGGGACAGGGGTTTTAGACACTGAAGCTTTCTTT. Its translation is CASSLGTGVLDTEAFF.

Note on this clone: The junction shows a germline mismatch at one end, possibly a read error. The chain employs TRBV3-1 (or the pseudogene TRBV3-2) and TRBJ2-3; D possibly corresponds to TRBD1 (5 bases). CDR1 and CDR2 (germline): LGHDT, YNNKEL (reference sequence). The CDR3 is 15 amino acids. The CDR3: CASTQGARRTDTQYF. The CDR3 coding sequence is TGTGCCAGCACCCAAGGGGCAAGACGCACAGATACGCAGTATTTT.

The chain recombines TRBV5-4 with TRBJ2-7; D perhaps matches TRBD2 (5 bases). This CDR3 contains 14 residues. V shed 1 base and J shed 1 base, with 9 bases lying between them. Germline loops: CDR1 SGHNT, CDR2 YYREEE (reference sequence). DNA of the CDR3: TGTGCCAGCAGCTTGCGGGGAACGTCCTACGAGCAGTACTTC. Translating it yields CASSLRGTSYEQYF.

This clone was seen a handful of times. This rearrangement joins TRBV12-3 or TRBV12-4 to TRBJ1-1; D possibly corresponds to TRBD1 (5 bases). The CDR3 totals 13 residues. Trimming removed 8 bases at V and 3 bases at J, with 13 bases between. Here the CDR3 DNA reads TGTGCCAGCGGGGCTCGTCTCGACACTGAAGCTTTCTTT. Its protein product is CASGARLDTEAFF.

V is TRBV4-2 and J is TRBJ1-4; TRBD1 matches 7 bases. The germline CDR1 and CDR2 sequences are LGHNA and YNFKEQ. The V and J ends lost 4 bases and 3 bases, in that order; junction bases with no gene match: 5. The CDR3 contains 15 residues. The DNA for the CDR3 is TGTGCCAGCAGCCCGTCTGACAGGGCTAATGAAAAACTGTTTTTT. This sequence encodes CASSPSDRANEKLFF.

V gene TRBV29-1 combines with J gene TRBJ1-2, with D tentatively TRBD1 (5 bases). Per germline, CDR1 SQVTM and CDR2 ANQGSEA. The V end lost 4 bases, the J end lost 5 bases, and 14 bases lay between the germline ends. The CDR3 has 13 residues. CDR3 protein: CSVVTAGLYGYTF. The DNA of the CDR3 is TGCAGCGTTGTCACTGCAGGGCTATATGGCTACACCTTC.

V gene TRBV5-8 combines with J gene TRBJ2-7; 7 positions agree with TRBD1. V trimming: 0 bases; J trimming: 3 bases; junction bases outside the gene matches: 9. CDR3 size: 16 residues. The germline V gene has CDR1 SGHTS and CDR2 YDEGEE. This CDR3 is CASSLDSGTVFYEQYF. The CDR3 region has the DNA TGTGCCAGCAGCTTGGACTCCGGGACAGTGTTCTACGAGCAGTACTTC.